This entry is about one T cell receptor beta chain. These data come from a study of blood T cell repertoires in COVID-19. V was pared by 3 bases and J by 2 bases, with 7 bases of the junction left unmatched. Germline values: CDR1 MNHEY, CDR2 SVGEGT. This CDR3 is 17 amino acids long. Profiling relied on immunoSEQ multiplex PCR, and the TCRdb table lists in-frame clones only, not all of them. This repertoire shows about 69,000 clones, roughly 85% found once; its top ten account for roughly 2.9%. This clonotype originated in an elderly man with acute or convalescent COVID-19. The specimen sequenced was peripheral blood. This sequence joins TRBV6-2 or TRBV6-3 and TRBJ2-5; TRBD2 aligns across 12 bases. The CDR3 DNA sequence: TGTGCCAGCAGTTATTGGCTAGCGGGAGGGGGGCAAGAGACCCAGTACTTC. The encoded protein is CASSYWLAGGGQETQYF.